The 10 T cell receptor beta chains presented below share a single source sample, sequenced in a study of blood T cells in healthy people across ages. Then a second PCR, running roughly 7 to 11 cycles, was carried out with a sample-barcoded 5' primer and a J-beta primer mix. From the 5' RACE reads, TCRdb called clonotypes with MiXCR, one entry per CDR3 protein. This sample has about 1.4 million distinct CDR3 sequences, with around 59% found just once. The sample was blood. The origin of the receptors is a man between 18 and 35 years old in good health.

This clonotype has only a few counts. This CDR3 is CSASRDFRETQYF. CDR3 sequence (DNA): TGCAGTGCCTCTAGGGACTTCCGGGAGACCCAGTACTTC. The chain carries TRBV20-1 and TRBJ2-5; a weak D match, TRBD2 (6 bases). The ends were cut back, 6 bases at V and 5 bases at J, with 16 bases in the middle. The CDR3 covers 13 residues. Germline lookup yields CDR1 DFQATT and CDR2 SNEGSKA (reference sequence).

The V gene is TRBV12-3 or TRBV12-4, the J gene TRBJ2-3; no clear D gene. V was pared by 5 bases and J by 2 bases, with 8 bases between. The CDR3 has 13 residues. The CDR3 sequence is CASSLIATDTQYF. CDR3 in DNA: TGTGCCAGCAGTCTCATAGCCACAGATACGCAGTATTTT.

In its sample, this clonotype was seen a few times. The chain has TRBV29-1 and TRBJ2-1; no clear D. V gave up 7 bases and J gave up 6 bases, with 13 bases separating them. CDR1 is SQVTM, CDR2 ANQGSEA, per germline. This CDR3 is built from 12 residues. The CDR3 DNA follows: TGCAGCGGTGCCCCGGGTAGCAATGAGCAGTTCTTC. Amino acids: CSGAPGSNEQFF.

This clonotype was seen a few times. The chain carries TRBV6-1 and TRBJ1-2, with no clear D. Germline CDR1 MNHNS, CDR2 SASEGT. Trimming removed 5 bases at V and 8 bases at J, with 18 bases between. This CDR3 is built from 14 residues. CDR3 in amino acids: CASSPVDVARGYTF. The DNA for the CDR3 is TGTGCCAGCAGTCCTGTGGATGTGGCGCGAGGCTACACCTTC.

This clonotype was recorded a few times. The chain has TRBV10-1 and TRBJ2-3, with 10 bases aligning to TRBD2. The germline gives CDR1 WNHNN, CDR2 SYGVQD (reference sequence). Trimming at V came to 3 bases and at J to 1 base, leaving 1 base not matched to a gene. The CDR3 extends over 15 amino acids. CDR3 nucleotides: TGCGCCAGCAGTGAAGGGACTAGCGGCACAGATACGCAGTATTTT. Amino acid sequence: CASSEGTSGTDTQYF.

In its sample, this clonotype was seen once. The V gene is TRBV14, the J gene TRBJ2-1; D gene unclear. Germline-derived CDR1 and CDR2 are SGHDN and FVKESK. V lost 2 bases and J 1 base, leaving 12 bases between the germline ends. The CDR3 consists of 16 residues. For the CDR3, the DNA is TGTGCCAGCAGCCAACGGGCCTTCGGATCCTACAATGAGCAGTTCTTC. It codes for CASSQRAFGSYNEQFF.

V and J are TRBV4-3 and TRBJ2-3; D gene ambiguous. With 1 base removed from V and 4 bases from J, the gap between germline ends came to 12 bases. The CDR3 extends over 15 amino acids. Germline V gene sequence: CDR1 LGHNA, CDR2 YSLEER. CDR3 residues: CASSQVRANADTQYF. In nucleotides, the CDR3 is TGCGCCAGCAGCCAAGTACGTGCGAACGCAGATACGCAGTATTTT.

This clonotype was detected once. The chain has TRBV9 and TRBJ1-2, with 7 nucleotides matching TRBD1. This CDR3 comprises 14 residues. From germline, CDR1 is SGDLS and CDR2 YYNGEE. V was clipped by 2 bases and J by 7 bases; unmatched bases: 8. The CDR3 bases are TGTGCCAGCAGCGTCCGGGACAGAGGGCGTGGCTACACCTTC. As protein: CASSVRDRGRGYTF.

This sequence joins TRBV4-3 and TRBJ2-5; D may be TRBD2 (6 bases). Trimming stripped 2 bases from V and 5 bases from J, with 15 bases between. This CDR3 is built from 15 residues. The germline V gene encodes CDR1 LGHNA and CDR2 YSLEER. This chain's CDR3 is CASSQRVRGGETQYF. CDR3 nucleotides: TGCGCCAGCAGCCAAAGAGTGCGGGGTGGGGAGACCCAGTACTTC.

The sample holds a few counts of this clonotype. The chain is built from TRBV7-2 and TRBJ1-2; D unresolved. The CDR3 consists of 14 residues. V was cut by 8 bases and J by 1 base, with 14 bases left in between. Germline CDR1 is SGHTA and CDR2 is FQGNSA. The CDR3 loop reads CASSSSRGNYGYTF. CDR3 nucleotides: TGTGCCAGCTCCTCAAGTCGGGGTAACTATGGCTACACCTTC. The complete variable domain, with remaining parts taken from reference TRBV7-2 and TRBJ1-2, reads GAGVSQSPSNKVTEKGKDVELRCDPISGHTALYWYRQSLGQGLEFLIYFQGNSAPDKSGLPSDRFSAERTGGSVSTLTIQRTQQEDSAVYLCASSSSRGNYGYTFGSGTRLTVV.